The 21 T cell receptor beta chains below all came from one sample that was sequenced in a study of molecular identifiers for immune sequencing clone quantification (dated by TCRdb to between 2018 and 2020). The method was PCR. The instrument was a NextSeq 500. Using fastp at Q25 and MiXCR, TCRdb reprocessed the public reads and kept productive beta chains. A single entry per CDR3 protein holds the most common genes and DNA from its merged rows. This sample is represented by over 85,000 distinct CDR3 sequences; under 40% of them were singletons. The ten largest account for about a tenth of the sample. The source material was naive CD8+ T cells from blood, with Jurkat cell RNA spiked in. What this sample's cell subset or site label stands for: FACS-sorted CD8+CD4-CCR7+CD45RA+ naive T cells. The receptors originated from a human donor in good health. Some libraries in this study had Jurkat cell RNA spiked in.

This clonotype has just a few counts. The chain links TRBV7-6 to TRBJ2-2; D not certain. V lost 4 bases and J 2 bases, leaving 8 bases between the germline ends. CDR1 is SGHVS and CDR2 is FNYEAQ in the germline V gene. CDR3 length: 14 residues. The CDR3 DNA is TGTGCCAGCAGCTCATACGGCAACACCGGGGAGCTGTTTTTT. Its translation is CASSSYGNTGELFF.

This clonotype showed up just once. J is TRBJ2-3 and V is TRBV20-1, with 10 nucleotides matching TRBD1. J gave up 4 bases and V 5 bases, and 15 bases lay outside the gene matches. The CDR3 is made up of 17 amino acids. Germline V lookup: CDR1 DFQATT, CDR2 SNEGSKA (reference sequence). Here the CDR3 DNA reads TGCAGTGCTGCGGACAGGGGGGTTATTGTAAGCGCAGATACGCAGTATTTT. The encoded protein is CSAADRGVIVSADTQYF.

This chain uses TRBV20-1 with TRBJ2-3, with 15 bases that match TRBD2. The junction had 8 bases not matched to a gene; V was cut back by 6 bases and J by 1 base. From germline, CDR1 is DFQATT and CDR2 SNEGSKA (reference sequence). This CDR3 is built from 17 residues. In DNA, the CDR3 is TGCAGTGCACGGGGACTAGCGGGAGGTCTCGGCACAGATACGCAGTATTTT. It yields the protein CSARGLAGGLGTDTQYF.

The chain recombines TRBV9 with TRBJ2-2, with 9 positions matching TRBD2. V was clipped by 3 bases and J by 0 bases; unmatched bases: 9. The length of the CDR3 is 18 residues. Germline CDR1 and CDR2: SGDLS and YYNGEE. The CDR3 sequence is CASSAPREGGANTGELFF. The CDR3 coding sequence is TGTGCCAGCAGCGCCCCGCGGGAGGGGGGCGCGAACACCGGGGAGCTGTTTTTT.

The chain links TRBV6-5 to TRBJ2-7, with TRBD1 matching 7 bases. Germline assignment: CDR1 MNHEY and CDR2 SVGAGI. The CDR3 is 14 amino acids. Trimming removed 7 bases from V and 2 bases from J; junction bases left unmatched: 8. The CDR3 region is CASNRDRKPYEQYF. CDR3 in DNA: TGTGCCAGCAATCGGGACAGAAAGCCCTACGAGCAGTACTTC.

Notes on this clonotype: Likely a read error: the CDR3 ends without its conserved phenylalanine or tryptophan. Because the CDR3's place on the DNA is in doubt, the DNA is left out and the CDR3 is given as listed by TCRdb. CDR3 region: CASGRTVHEHYY. This sequence joins TRBV25-1 and TRBJ2-7; the DNA was not used to check the table's D call, TRBD2. Germline CDR1 MGHDK, CDR2 SYGVNS. The CDR3 sequence runs 12 residues, both termini included.

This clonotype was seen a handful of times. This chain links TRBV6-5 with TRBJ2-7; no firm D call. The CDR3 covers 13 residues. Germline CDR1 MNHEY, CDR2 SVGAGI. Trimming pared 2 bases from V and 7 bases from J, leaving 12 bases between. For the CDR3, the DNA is TGTGCCAGCAGTTACGTTTCCGGCTCGGAGCAGTACTTC. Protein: CASSYVSGSEQYF.

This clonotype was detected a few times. DNA for the CDR3: TGTGCCAGCAGCCAACCAACAGGGGTCTATGGCTACACCTTC. Encoded protein: CASSQPTGVYGYTF. The gene calls are TRBV6-2 or TRBV6-3 and TRBJ1-2; 7 positions agree with TRBD1. From germline, CDR1 is MNHEY and CDR2 SVGEGT. V dropped 6 bases and J dropped 4; count of bases not matched to a gene: 8. The length of the CDR3 is 14 residues.

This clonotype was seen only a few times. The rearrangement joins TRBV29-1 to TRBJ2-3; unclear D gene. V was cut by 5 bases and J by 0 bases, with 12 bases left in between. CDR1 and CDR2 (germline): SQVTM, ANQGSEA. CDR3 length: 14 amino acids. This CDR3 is CSVFQLSSTDTQYF. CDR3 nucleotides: TGCAGCGTTTTTCAGCTTTCTAGCACAGATACGCAGTATTTT.

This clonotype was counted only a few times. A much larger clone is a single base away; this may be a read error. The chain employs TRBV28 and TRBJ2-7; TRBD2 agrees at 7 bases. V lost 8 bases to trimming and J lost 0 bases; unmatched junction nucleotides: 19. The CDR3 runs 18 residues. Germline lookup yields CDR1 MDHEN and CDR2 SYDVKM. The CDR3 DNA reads TGTGCCAGCGGCTCTTTATTCGGTGCTAGCGGTAGCTCCTACGAGCAGTACTTC. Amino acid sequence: CASGSLFGASGSSYEQYF.

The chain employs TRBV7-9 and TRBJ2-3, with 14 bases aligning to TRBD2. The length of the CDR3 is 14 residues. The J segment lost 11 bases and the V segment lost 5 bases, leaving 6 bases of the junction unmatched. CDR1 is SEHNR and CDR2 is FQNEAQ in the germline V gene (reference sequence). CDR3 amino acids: CASSPGLAGEGQYF. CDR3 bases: TGTGCCAGCAGCCCGGGACTAGCGGGAGAAGGGCAGTATTTT.

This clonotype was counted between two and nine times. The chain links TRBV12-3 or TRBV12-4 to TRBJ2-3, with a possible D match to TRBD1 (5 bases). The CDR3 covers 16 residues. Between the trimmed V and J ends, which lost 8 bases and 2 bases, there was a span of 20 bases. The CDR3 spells CASGYQTGLDTDTQYF. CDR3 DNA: TGTGCCAGCGGATACCAAACAGGTCTTGACACAGATACGCAGTATTTT.

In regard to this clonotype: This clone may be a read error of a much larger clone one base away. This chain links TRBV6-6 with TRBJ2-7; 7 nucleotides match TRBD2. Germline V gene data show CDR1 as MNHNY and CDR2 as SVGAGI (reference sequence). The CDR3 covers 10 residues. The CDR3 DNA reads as TGTGCCAGCGGGGAGGGCGAGCAGTCCTTC. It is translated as CASGEGEQSF.

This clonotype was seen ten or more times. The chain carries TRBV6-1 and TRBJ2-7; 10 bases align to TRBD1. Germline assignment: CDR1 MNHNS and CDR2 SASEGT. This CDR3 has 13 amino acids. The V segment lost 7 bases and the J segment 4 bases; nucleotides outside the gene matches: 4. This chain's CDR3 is CASIGTGAYEQYF. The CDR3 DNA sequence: TGTGCCAGCATAGGGACAGGGGCTTACGAGCAGTACTTC.

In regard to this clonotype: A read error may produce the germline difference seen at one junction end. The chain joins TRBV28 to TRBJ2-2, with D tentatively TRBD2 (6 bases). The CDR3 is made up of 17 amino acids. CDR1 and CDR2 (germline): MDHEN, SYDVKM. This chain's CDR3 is CASSSPPGTRGTGELIF. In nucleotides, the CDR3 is TGTGCCAGCAGTTCCCCCCCCGGGACCCGGGGGACCGGGGAGCTGATTTTT.

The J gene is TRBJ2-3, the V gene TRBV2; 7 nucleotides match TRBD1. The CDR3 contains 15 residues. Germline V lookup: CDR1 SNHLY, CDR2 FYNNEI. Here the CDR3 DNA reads TGTGTGCCAGGAGGAACAGGGGAAGGTCGAGATACGCAGTATTTT. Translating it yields CVPGGTGEGRDTQYF.

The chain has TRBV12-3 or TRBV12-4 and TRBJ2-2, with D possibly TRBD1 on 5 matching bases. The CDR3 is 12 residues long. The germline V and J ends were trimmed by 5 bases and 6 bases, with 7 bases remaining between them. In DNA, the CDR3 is TGTGCCAGCAGTAGGGGCTCCGGGGAGCTGTTTTTT. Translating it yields CASSRGSGELFF.

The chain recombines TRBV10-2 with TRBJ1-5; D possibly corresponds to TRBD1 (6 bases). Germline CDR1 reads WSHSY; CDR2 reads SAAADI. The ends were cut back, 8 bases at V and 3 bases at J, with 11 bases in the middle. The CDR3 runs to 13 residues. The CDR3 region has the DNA TGCGCCAGCGATCCAGGGGACAATCAGCCCCAGCATTTT. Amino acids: CASDPGDNQPQHF.

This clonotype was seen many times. In DNA, the CDR3 is TGTGCCAGCAGAAGCCCACCGGACATTCAGTACTTC. Amino acid sequence: CASRSPPDIQYF. This chain uses TRBV28 with TRBJ2-4; D remains ambiguous. Germline values: CDR1 MDHEN, CDR2 SYDVKM. The ends were cut back, 6 bases at V and 8 bases at J, with 11 bases in the middle. The CDR3 totals 12 residues.

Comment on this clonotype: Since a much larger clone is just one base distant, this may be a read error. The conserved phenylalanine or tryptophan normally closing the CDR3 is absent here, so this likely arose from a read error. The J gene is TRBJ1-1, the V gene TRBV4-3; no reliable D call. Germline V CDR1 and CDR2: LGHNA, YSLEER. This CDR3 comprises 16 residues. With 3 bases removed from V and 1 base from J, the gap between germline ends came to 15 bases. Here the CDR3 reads CASSHNLGPRNTEAFY. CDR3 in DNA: TGCGCCAGCAGCCATAACCTGGGTCCAAGGAACACTGAAGCTTTCTAT.

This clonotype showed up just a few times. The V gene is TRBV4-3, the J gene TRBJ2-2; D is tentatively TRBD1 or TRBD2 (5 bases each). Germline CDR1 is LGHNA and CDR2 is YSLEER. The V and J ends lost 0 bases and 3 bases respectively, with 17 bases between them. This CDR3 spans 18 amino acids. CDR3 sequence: CASSQDPFGAGYTGELFF. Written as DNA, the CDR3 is TGCGCCAGCAGCCAAGATCCCTTTGGGGCGGGCTACACCGGGGAGCTGTTTTTT.